The next 18 T cell receptor beta chains were all read from a single sample in a study of OX40 agonist ivuxolimab in advanced cancers. Measured with immunoSEQ multiplex PCR; TCRdb has only the in-frame clones, and not every one. The table records some 63,000 clones, around 91% of them present only once. This specimen consisted of CD4+ or CD8+ T cells sorted from blood, obtained in a trial of the OX40 agonist ivuxolimab. The receptors shown here come from an adult with an advanced solid tumor such as melanoma, head and neck, liver or kidney cancer.

The rearrangement uses TRBV21-1 and TRBJ2-7. TRBV21-1 is a known pseudogene. The CDR3 loop spans 13 amino acids. The DNA of the CDR3 is TGTGCCAGCAGCAAAGTATTTGATGTCGAGCAGTACTTC. Protein sequence: CASSKVFDVEQYF.

The chain couples TRBV12-5 to TRBJ2-2; the D gene is possibly TRBD1 (6 bases). The CDR3 has 14 residues. In germline, CDR1 is LGHNT, CDR2 FRNRAP. The V end was cut by 5 bases, the J end by 6 bases, with 13 bases between. CDR3 region: CASGPGVSPGELFF. The CDR3 region has the DNA TGTGCTAGTGGTCCAGGGGTATCGCCCGGGGAGCTGTTTTTT.

This clone was counted a single time. The chain combines TRBV7-9 with TRBJ2-7; 8 positions agree with TRBD2. This CDR3 spans 16 amino acids. V lost 4 bases, J lost 2 bases, and 10 bases stayed unmatched. The germline V gene has CDR1 SEHNR and CDR2 FQNEAQ (reference sequence). CDR3 in amino acids: CASSSADSGDPYEQYF. The CDR3 coding sequence is TGTGCCAGCAGCTCCGCGGATAGCGGGGACCCCTACGAGCAGTACTTC.

The rearrangement links TRBV6-6 to TRBJ2-7; 10 bases line up with TRBD1. Germline CDR1 reads MNHNY; CDR2 reads SVGAGI (reference sequence). J was trimmed by 6 bases and V by 5 bases; bases with no gene match: 7. This CDR3 region has 14 residues. The DNA for the CDR3 is TGTGCCAGCAGTCGGGGACAGGGGAGGTCCGAGCAGTACTTC. It encodes CASSRGQGRSEQYF.

The chain links TRBV29-1 to TRBJ2-2; D is unclear. The CDR3 spans 15 residues. Germline V lookup: CDR1 SQVTM, CDR2 ANQGSEA. The ends were cut back, 1 base at V and 0 bases at J, with 9 bases in the middle. The CDR3 region is CSVEGAGTNTGELFF. The CDR3 DNA reads TGCAGCGTTGAAGGGGCAGGAACGAACACCGGGGAGCTGTTTTTT.

This clone was observed a single time. The CDR3 region is CASSPLLAGGTDTQYF. DNA for the CDR3: TGTGCCAGCTCACCACTTCTGGCGGGAGGAACAGATACGCAGTATTTT. The rearrangement uses TRBV18 and TRBJ2-3; 8 nucleotides agree with TRBD2. Losses at the gene ends were 1 base for V and 3 bases for J; bases not matched to a gene: 6. The CDR3 totals 16 residues. The germline CDR1 and CDR2 sequences are KGHSH and LQKENI. The full variable domain, with the rest looked up from reference TRBV18 and TRBJ2-3, is NAGVMQNPRHLVRRRGQEARLRCSPMKGHSHVYWYRQLPEEGLKFMVYLQKENIIDESGMPKERFSAEFPKEGPSILRIQQVVRGDSAAYFCASSPLLAGGTDTQYFGPGTRLTVL.

The chain has TRBV4-1 and TRBJ2-7; D gene ambiguous. The CDR3 is 13 amino acids. CDR1 is MGHRA and CDR2 is YSYEKL in the germline V gene. V was shortened by 0 bases and J by 3 bases, with 6 bases between the two germline ends. The CDR3 coding sequence is TGCGCCAGCAGCCAAGAACGAGGCTACGAGCAGTACTTC. Amino acid sequence: CASSQERGYEQYF.

Concerning this clone itself: At one of its ends the junction is not consistent with the germline gene, which may arise from a read error. Other nucleotide sequences in the sample specify the same CDR3. In DNA, the CDR3 is TGTGCCAGCAGTTCATTAGCCCTTCTTAACACCGGGGAGTTGTTTTTT. It translates to CASSSLALLNTGELFF. The genes are TRBV11-2 and TRBJ2-2; D is perhaps TRBD2 (5 bases). CDR1 SGHAT and CDR2 FQNNGV come from the germline V gene. The CDR3 extends over 16 amino acids.

The gene calls are TRBV9 and TRBJ1-1; 10 bases agree with TRBD1. CDR1 is SGDLS, CDR2 YYNGEE, per germline. The trim removed 4 bases at V and 5 bases at J, leaving 8 bases unmatched. The CDR3 is made up of 15 amino acids. CDR3: CASSSETGGFTEAFF. The CDR3 DNA is TGTGCCAGCAGCTCGGAGACAGGGGGCTTTACTGAAGCTTTCTTT.

CDR3 in DNA: TGTGCCAGCAGCTGGGACATTTCGGGGGACAGTGAGCAGTTCTTC. Encoded protein: CASSWDISGDSEQFF. This chain connects TRBV7-7 to TRBJ2-1, with D possibly matching TRBD1 (7 bases). Germline V gene lookup returns CDR1 SSHAT and CDR2 FNYEAQ (reference sequence). The CDR3 runs 15 residues. V was clipped by 4 bases and J by 9 bases, with 19 bases between them.

The V call is TRBV29-1, the J call TRBJ1-4; 10 bases map to TRBD1. V shed 7 bases and J 8 bases; nucleotides not matched to a gene: 7. Germline V gene data show CDR1 as SQVTM and CDR2 as ANQGSEA. This CDR3 has 13 residues. In nucleotides, the CDR3 is TGCAGCGCGAGACAGGGGGCAAGGGAAAAACTGTTTTTT. Amino acid sequence: CSARQGAREKLFF. Together with reference TRBV29-1 and TRBJ1-4, the CDR3 gives the full variable domain: SAVISQKPSRDICQRGTSLTIQCQVDSQVTMMFWYRQQPGQSLTLIATANQGSEATYESGFVIDKFPISRPNLTFSTLTVSNMSPEDSSIYLCSARQGAREKLFFGSGTQLSVL.

The genes are TRBV27 and TRBJ2-3, with 9 positions matching TRBD2. V gave up 6 bases and J gave up 3 bases; unmatched junction bases: 4. Germline V gene data show CDR1 as MNHEY and CDR2 as SMNVEV (reference sequence). The CDR3 runs 14 residues. The CDR3 protein is CASRRGGLTDTQYF. The CDR3 DNA is TGTGCCAGCAGGCGGGGGGGCCTAACAGATACGCAGTATTTT.

CDR3 residues: CASQELAGEGETQYF. The CDR3 nucleotides are TGCGCCAGCCAAGAACTAGCGGGGGAAGGAGAGACCCAGTACTTC. The chain couples TRBV10-1 to TRBJ2-5; 11 bases line up with TRBD2. This CDR3 region has 15 residues. The trim removed 8 bases at V and 4 bases at J, leaving 9 bases unmatched. Looked up from germline, CDR1 is WNHNN and CDR2 is SYGVQD (reference sequence).

The chain carries TRBV18 and TRBJ2-1, with 7 bases fitting TRBD2. J lost 0 bases, V lost 2 bases, and 7 bases had no gene match. The CDR3 is 17 amino acids. Germline CDR1 KGHSH, CDR2 LQKENI. The CDR3 spells CASSPSLAEHSYNEQFF. In nucleotides, the CDR3 is TGTGCCAGCTCACCATCGCTAGCGGAGCACTCCTACAATGAGCAGTTCTTC.

The chain is built from TRBV6-7 and TRBJ2-7, with 13 positions matching TRBD2. TRBV6-7 is an ORF; its function is uncertain. Trimming took 0 bases from V and 4 from J; bases not matched to a gene: 3. The CDR3 runs to 16 residues. For the CDR3, the DNA is TGTGCCAGCAGTTACTCGGGACTAGCGGGACAATACGAGCAGTACTTC. Its translation: CASSYSGLAGQYEQYF.

The V gene is TRBV5-1, the J gene TRBJ1-2; 12 positions match TRBD1. Per the germline V gene, CDR1 is SGHRS and CDR2 is YFSETQ. The CDR3 loop spans 18 amino acids. The ends lost 0 bases at V and 6 bases at J; junction bases unmatched: 12. The CDR3 nucleotides read TGCGCCAGCAGCTTGGTGGGGCCGGGACAGGGGGCATTCGATGGCTACACCTTC. Amino acids: CASSLVGPGQGAFDGYTF.

Comment on this clone: In this CDR3 the conserved last residue, phenylalanine or tryptophan, is missing, so a read error is likely. The DNA is omitted, as the CDR3 cannot be located on it reliably, and the CDR3 follows TCRdb's listing. The genes are TRBV5-1 and TRBJ2-7; the tabulated D call, TRBD1, remains unverified against the DNA. In germline, CDR1 is SGHRS, CDR2 YFSETQ. With termini counted, the CDR3 has 10 amino acids. The CDR3 reads CASSLGTGTL.

The chain links TRBV28 to TRBJ2-1; 7 bases align to TRBD2. Germline loops: CDR1 MDHEN, CDR2 SYDVKM. The CDR3 is made up of 17 amino acids. Unmatched junction bases numbered 5, after V lost 0 bases and J lost 0 bases. The CDR3 DNA is TGTGCCAGCAGTTTATGGGCCAGCGGGATCTCCTACAATGAGCAGTTCTTC. Encoded protein: CASSLWASGISYNEQFF.